The subject of this entry is one TCR beta chain. V lost 5 bases, J lost 2 bases, and 4 bases stayed unmatched. Germline V lookup: CDR1 MGHRA, CDR2 YSYEKL. This CDR3 contains 17 residues. This sample was included in a study of blood T cell repertoires in COVID-19. Across the whole study: The samples span acute and convalescent COVID-19 from the United States, Italy and Spain. PBMCs, B-cell-depleted T cells, or T cells were the source of the cDNA or gDNA that made up the material.

The table came from immunoSEQ multiplex PCR; TCRdb's copy has only in-frame clones and leaves some out. Of 72,000 or so clones in the sample, approximately 85% were seen once. This chain connects TRBV4-1 to TRBJ2-1, with 15 bases matching TRBD2. Specimen: peripheral blood. The sequence came from a woman older than 75 with active or convalescent COVID-19. CDR3 sequence reads: CASSIRTSGGAYNEQFF. The CDR3 bases are TGCGCCAGCAGCATTCGGACTAGCGGGGGGGCCTACAATGAGCAGTTCTTC.